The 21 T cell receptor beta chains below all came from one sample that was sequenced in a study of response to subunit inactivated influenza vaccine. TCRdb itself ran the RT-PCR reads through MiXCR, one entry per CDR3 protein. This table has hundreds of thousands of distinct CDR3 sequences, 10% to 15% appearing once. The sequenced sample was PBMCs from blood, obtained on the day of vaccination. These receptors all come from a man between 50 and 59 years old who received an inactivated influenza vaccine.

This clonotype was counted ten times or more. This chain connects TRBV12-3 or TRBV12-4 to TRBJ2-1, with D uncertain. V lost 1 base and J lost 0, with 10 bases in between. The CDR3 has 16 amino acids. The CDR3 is CASSLGALSSYNEQFF. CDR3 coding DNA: TGTGCCAGCAGTTTAGGGGCCCTTAGCTCCTACAATGAGCAGTTCTTC.

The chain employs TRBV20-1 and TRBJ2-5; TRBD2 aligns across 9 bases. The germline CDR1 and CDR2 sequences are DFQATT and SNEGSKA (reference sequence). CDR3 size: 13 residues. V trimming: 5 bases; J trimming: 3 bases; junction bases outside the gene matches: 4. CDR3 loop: CSALAGLKETQYF. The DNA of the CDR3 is TGCAGTGCTCTAGCGGGGTTGAAAGAGACCCAGTACTTC.

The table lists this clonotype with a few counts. The CDR3 DNA reads TGTGCCAGCAGCCCGACAGTTAGCAATCAGCCCCAGCATTTT. Translation: CASSPTVSNQPQHF. The J gene is TRBJ1-5, the V gene TRBV7-2; a weak D match, TRBD1 (5 bases). The CDR3 is 14 residues long. V was cut by 5 bases and J by 0 bases, with 8 bases left in between. The germline V gene encodes CDR1 SGHTA and CDR2 FQGNSA.

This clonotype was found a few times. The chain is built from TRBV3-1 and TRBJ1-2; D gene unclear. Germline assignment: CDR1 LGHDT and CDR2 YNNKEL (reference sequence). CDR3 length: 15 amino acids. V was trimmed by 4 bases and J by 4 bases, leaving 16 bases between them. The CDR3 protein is CASSPGNIPGYGYTF. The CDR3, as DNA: TGTGCCAGCAGCCCCGGAAACATCCCGGGCTATGGCTACACCTTC.

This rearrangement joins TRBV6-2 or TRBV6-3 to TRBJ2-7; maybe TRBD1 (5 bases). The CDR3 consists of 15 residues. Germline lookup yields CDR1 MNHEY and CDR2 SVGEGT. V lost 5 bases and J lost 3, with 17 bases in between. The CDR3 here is CASSQGPGLVYEQYF. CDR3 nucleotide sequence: TGTGCCAGCAGTCAAGGACCAGGGCTAGTCTACGAGCAGTACTTC.

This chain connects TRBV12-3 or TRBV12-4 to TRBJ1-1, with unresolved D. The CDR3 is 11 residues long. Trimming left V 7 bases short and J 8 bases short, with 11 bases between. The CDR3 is CASTVSREAFF. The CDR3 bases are TGTGCCAGCACCGTATCCCGAGAAGCTTTCTTT.

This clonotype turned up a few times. DNA of the CDR3: TGTGCCAGCAGCTTAGATGTGGGGACAGGGAGGGGCTACAATGAGCAGTTCTTC. Amino acid sequence: CASSLDVGTGRGYNEQFF. V and J are TRBV11-2 and TRBJ2-1, with TRBD1 identical over 9 bases. The germline V gene has CDR1 SGHAT and CDR2 FQNNGV. There are 18 residues in the CDR3. Trimming cost V 0 bases and J 3 bases; bases outside gene matches: 9.

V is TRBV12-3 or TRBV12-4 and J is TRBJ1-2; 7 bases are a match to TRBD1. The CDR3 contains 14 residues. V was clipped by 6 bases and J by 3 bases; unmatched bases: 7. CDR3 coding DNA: TGTGCCAGCAGCAGAGGGGGCGGTGACTATGGCTACACCTTC. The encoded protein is CASSRGGGDYGYTF.

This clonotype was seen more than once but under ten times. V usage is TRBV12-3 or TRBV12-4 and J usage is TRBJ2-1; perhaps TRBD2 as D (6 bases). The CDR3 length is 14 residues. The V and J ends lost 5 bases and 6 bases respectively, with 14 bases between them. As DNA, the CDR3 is TGTGCCAGCAGTCACCAAAGGGAGGTCAATGAGCAGTTCTTC. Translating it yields CASSHQREVNEQFF.

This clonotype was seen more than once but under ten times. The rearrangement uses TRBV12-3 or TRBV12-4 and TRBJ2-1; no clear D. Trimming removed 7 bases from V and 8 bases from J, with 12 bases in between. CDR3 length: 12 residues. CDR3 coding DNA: TGTGCCAGCACCTCTCTACTCCATGAGCAGTTCTTC. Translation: CASTSLLHEQFF.

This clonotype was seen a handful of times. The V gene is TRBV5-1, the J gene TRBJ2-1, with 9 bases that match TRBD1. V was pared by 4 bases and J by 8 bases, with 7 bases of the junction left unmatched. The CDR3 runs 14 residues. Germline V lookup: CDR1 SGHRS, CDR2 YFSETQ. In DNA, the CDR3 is TGCGCCAGCAGCGTCCCGGGACAGGGCCATGAGCAGTTCTTC. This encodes CASSVPGQGHEQFF.

The CDR3 region is CAWSGGLLHEQYF. CDR3 coding DNA: TGTGCCTGGAGTGGGGGTTTGTTGCACGAGCAGTACTTC. The chain joins TRBV30 to TRBJ2-7; D is undetermined. Germline loops: CDR1 GTSNPN, CDR2 SVGIG (reference sequence). The CDR3 consists of 13 residues. Trimming stripped 1 base from V and 5 bases from J, with 12 bases between.

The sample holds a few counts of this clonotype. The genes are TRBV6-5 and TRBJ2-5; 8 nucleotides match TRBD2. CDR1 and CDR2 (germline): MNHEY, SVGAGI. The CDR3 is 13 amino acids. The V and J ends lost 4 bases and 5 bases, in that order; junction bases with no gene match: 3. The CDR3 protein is CASSSGGWETQYF. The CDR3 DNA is TGTGCCAGCAGTTCGGGAGGGTGGGAGACCCAGTACTTC.

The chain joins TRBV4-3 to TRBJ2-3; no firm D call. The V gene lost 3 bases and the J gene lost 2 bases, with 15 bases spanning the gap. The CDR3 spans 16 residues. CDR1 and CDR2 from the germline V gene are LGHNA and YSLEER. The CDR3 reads CASSQEGIRPTDTQYF. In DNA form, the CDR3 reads TGCGCCAGCAGCCAGGAAGGGATTCGCCCCACAGATACGCAGTATTTT.

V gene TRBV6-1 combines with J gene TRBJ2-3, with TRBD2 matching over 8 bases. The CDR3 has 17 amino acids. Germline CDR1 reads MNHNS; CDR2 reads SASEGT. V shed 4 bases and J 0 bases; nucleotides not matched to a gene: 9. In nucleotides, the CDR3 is TGTGCCAGCAGTGCTAGGACTAGCAGAACTAGCACAGATACGCAGTATTTT. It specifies CASSARTSRTSTDTQYF.

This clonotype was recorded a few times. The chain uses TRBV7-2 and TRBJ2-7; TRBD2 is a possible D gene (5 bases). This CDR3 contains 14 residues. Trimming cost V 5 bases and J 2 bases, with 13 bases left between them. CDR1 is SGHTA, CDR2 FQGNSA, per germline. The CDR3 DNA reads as TGTGCCAGCAGCCAGCGGTTCAGCACCTACGAGCAGTACTTC. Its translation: CASSQRFSTYEQYF.

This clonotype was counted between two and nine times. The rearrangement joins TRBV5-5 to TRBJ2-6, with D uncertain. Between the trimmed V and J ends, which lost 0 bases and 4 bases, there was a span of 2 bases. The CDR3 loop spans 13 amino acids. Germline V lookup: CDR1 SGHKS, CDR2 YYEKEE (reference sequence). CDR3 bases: TGTGCCAGCAGCTTGGACGGGGCCAACGTCCTGACTTTC. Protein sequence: CASSLDGANVLTF.

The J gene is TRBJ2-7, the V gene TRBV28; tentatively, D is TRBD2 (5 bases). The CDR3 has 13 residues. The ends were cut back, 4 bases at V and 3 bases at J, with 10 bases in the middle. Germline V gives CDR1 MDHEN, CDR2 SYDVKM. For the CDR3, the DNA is TGTGCCAGCAGTTCGGAGGTGGGCTACGAGCAGTACTTC. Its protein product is CASSSEVGYEQYF.

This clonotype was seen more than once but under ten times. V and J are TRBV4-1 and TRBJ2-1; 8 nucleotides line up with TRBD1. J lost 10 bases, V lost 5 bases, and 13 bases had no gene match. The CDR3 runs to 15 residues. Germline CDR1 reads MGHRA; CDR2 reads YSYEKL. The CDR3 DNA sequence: TGCGCCAGCAGCAGGATTGGCAGGGGGCCCCAGGAGCAGTTCTTC. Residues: CASSRIGRGPQEQFF.

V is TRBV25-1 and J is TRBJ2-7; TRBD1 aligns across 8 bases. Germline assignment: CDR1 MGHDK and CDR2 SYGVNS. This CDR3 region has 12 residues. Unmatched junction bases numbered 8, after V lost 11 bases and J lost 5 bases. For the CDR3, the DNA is TGTGCCGGTAGGACAGGGAGTAACGAGCAGTACTTC. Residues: CAGRTGSNEQYF.

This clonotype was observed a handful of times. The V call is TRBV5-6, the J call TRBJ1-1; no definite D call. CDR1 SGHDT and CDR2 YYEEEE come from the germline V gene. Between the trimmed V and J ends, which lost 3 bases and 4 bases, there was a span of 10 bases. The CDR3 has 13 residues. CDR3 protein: CASSSWPSTEAFF. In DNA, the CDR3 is TGTGCCAGCAGCTCCTGGCCAAGCACTGAAGCTTTCTTT.